This entry lists 19 T cell receptor beta chains sequenced from one sample in a study of OX40 agonist ivuxolimab in advanced cancers. The assay was immunoSEQ multiplex PCR, and TCRdb's table has in-frame clones only and misses some. Of tens of thousands of clones detected, 75% to 95% appear once; the ten largest clones hold roughly 0.55%. The specimen comprised CD4+ or CD8+ T cells sorted from blood, sampled in a trial of the OX40 agonist ivuxolimab. The receptors were sampled from an adult with an advanced solid tumor such as melanoma, head and neck, liver or kidney cancer.

V gene TRBV29-1 combines with J gene TRBJ1-2, with 7 bases matching TRBD1. After removal of 7 bases from V and 2 bases from J, the junction contained 7 bases not matched to a gene. This CDR3 is 13 amino acids long. CDR1 SQVTM and CDR2 ANQGSEA come from the germline V gene. The chain's CDR3 is CSGFSQGNYGYTF. The DNA of the CDR3 is TGCAGCGGGTTTTCACAGGGGAACTATGGCTACACCTTC.

The chain couples TRBV28 to TRBJ2-7; TRBD2 matches 7 bases. CDR3 length equals 14 residues. The germline CDR1 and CDR2 sequences are MDHEN and SYDVKM. Trimming at V came to 10 bases and at J to 0 bases, leaving 9 bases not matched to a gene. The CDR3 loop is CATTTSASSYEQYF. In DNA form, the CDR3 reads TGTGCCACCACCACTAGCGCGAGCTCCTACGAGCAGTACTTC.

This chain joins TRBV6-4 and TRBJ2-5; no definite D call. Germline V lookup: CDR1 MRHNA, CDR2 SNTAGT. The CDR3 has 15 amino acids. Deletions cut 6 bases from V and 5 bases from J, with 19 bases between. The CDR3 nucleotides are TGTGCCAGCAGCAAATCGGACGGTTCCGAGGAGACCCAGTACTTC. It yields the protein CASSKSDGSEETQYF.

The chain carries TRBV18 and TRBJ2-7; 7 bases align to TRBD1. The V segment lost 1 base and the J segment 3 bases; nucleotides outside the gene matches: 6. The length of the CDR3 is 15 residues. CDR1 and CDR2 from the germline V gene are KGHSH and LQKENI. The DNA of the CDR3 is TGTGCCAGCTCACCACGCCAGGGGGAAAGCTACGAGCAGTACTTC. Its translation is CASSPRQGESYEQYF.

The rearrangement links TRBV5-6 to TRBJ1-1; D call uncertain. Germline lookup yields CDR1 SGHDT and CDR2 YYEEEE. The CDR3 loop spans 15 amino acids. V gave up 0 bases and J gave up 0 bases, with 9 bases separating them. CDR3 coding DNA: TGTGCCAGCAGCTTGGGTGGAGGGCTGAACACTGAAGCTTTCTTT. This sequence encodes CASSLGGGLNTEAFF.

The chain uses TRBV28 and TRBJ2-1, with D possibly TRBD2 on 5 matching bases. Germline-derived CDR1 and CDR2 are MDHEN and SYDVKM. The CDR3 has 13 residues. V dropped 5 bases and J dropped 9 bases, with 14 bases sitting between them. CDR3 residues: CASSPRAPPEQFF. DNA of the CDR3: TGTGCCAGCAGTCCGCGGGCCCCTCCTGAGCAGTTCTTC.

The rearrangement uses TRBV5-4 and TRBJ1-2, with D possibly matching TRBD1 (6 bases). Germline V gene sequence: CDR1 SGHNT, CDR2 YYREEE (reference sequence). Between the trimmed V and J ends, which lost 2 bases and 4 bases, there was a span of 9 bases. CDR3 length equals 13 residues. This chain's CDR3 is CASSLQGLYGYTF. CDR3 sequence (DNA): TGTGCCAGCAGCTTACAGGGTCTCTATGGCTACACCTTC.

DNA for the CDR3: TGTGCCAGCAGCTTAGTCCCTAGCGGGAGCCGAGATACGCAGTATTTT. Its translation: CASSLVPSGSRDTQYF. The chain couples TRBV7-2 to TRBJ2-3; 10 bases agree with TRBD2. Per the germline V gene, CDR1 is SGHTA and CDR2 is FQGNSA. The CDR3 contains 16 residues. With V trimmed by 1 base and J by 5 bases, 6 bases remained unmatched.

This clone has only a few counts. The V and J genes are TRBV30 and TRBJ1-5; D gene uncertain. Germline V gene lookup returns CDR1 GTSNPN and CDR2 SVGIG (reference sequence). V lost 0 bases, J lost 1 base, and 7 bases lay in between. The CDR3 extends over 14 amino acids. CDR3 in amino acids: CAWSVTGSNQPQHF. For the CDR3, the DNA is TGTGCCTGGAGTGTGACTGGGAGCAATCAGCCCCAGCATTTT.

V is TRBV28 and J is TRBJ1-3; D gene unclear. The CDR3 runs to 15 residues. The V end lost 8 bases, the J end lost 4 bases, and 18 bases lay between the germline ends. Germline V gene data show CDR1 as MDHEN and CDR2 as SYDVKM. CDR3 nucleotide sequence: TGTGCCAGCTACTCCGGGCCCGGGAGGGGAAACACCATATATTTT. Translating gives CASYSGPGRGNTIYF.

The chain has TRBV28 and TRBJ1-2; no clear D gene. Germline-derived CDR1 and CDR2 are MDHEN and SYDVKM. Trimming removed 2 bases from V and 6 bases from J, with 16 bases in between. This CDR3 is built from 15 residues. The DNA for the CDR3 is TGTGCCAGCAGTTTAGTAGTTGTCCAACAAGATGGCTACACCTTC. Translated: CASSLVVVQQDGYTF.

This sequence joins TRBV7-2 and TRBJ2-3; D assignment may be TRBD1 or TRBD2 (5 bases each). V lost 1 base, J lost 12 bases, and 14 bases lay in between. The CDR3 sequence is 13 residues long. CDR1 and CDR2 from the germline V gene are SGHTA and FQGNSA. Here the CDR3 reads CASSLERGRAQYF. The CDR3 DNA reads as TGTGCCAGCAGCTTAGAGAGGGGCAGGGCCCAGTATTTT.

The chain couples TRBV5-6 to TRBJ2-3, with 11 bases aligning to TRBD2. Germline CDR1 reads SGHDT; CDR2 reads YYEEEE. The CDR3 is 16 residues long. V lost 3 bases and J lost 3; bases outside the gene matches: 6. In DNA, the CDR3 is TGTGCCAGCAGCTGGGAATTAGCGGGAGGGACAGATACGCAGTATTTT. It encodes CASSWELAGGTDTQYF.

The chain uses TRBV6-5 and TRBJ1-2; D gene ambiguous. Trimming stripped 0 bases from V and 8 bases from J, with 7 bases between. This CDR3 has 12 residues. Looked up from germline, CDR1 is MNHEY and CDR2 is SVGAGI. CDR3 protein: CASSYSGRGYTF. As DNA, the CDR3 is TGTGCCAGCAGTTACTCTGGTCGCGGCTACACCTTC.

J is TRBJ2-3 and V is TRBV18; 7 bases are shared with TRBD2. With 0 bases clipped from V and 0 bases from J, the junction kept 3 bases outside the gene matches. The CDR3 contains 16 residues. Germline assignment: CDR1 KGHSH and CDR2 LQKENI. This CDR3 reads CASSPPASGSTDTQYF. The CDR3 DNA reads as TGTGCCAGCTCACCACCTGCTAGCGGAAGCACAGATACGCAGTATTTT.

V and J are TRBV30 and TRBJ1-2; a possible D gene is TRBD1 (6 bases). This CDR3 comprises 15 residues. Germline lookup yields CDR1 GTSNPN and CDR2 SVGIG (reference sequence). V gave up 2 bases and J gave up 4 bases, with 17 bases separating them. CDR3 residues: CAWSTTGIAPYGYTF. As DNA, the CDR3 is TGTGCCTGGAGTACAACAGGGATAGCCCCCTATGGCTACACCTTC.

This clone showed up many times. This chain uses TRBV15 with TRBJ1-2; TRBD1 matches 7 bases. The CDR3 has 14 residues. Germline V gene lookup returns CDR1 LNHNV and CDR2 YYDKDF (reference sequence). V trimming: 3 bases; J trimming: 4 bases; junction bases outside the gene matches: 5. This CDR3 reads CATSREGGAYGYTF. CDR3 bases: TGTGCCACCAGCAGGGAAGGGGGCGCCTATGGCTACACCTTC.

The chain couples TRBV23-1 to TRBJ2-7; no firm D call. TRBV23-1 is an ORF for which the function is uncertain. With 3 bases removed from V and 5 bases from J, the gap between germline ends came to 14 bases. The CDR3 sequence is 14 residues long. This CDR3 is CASSHGNPRDEQYF. For the CDR3, the DNA is TGCGCCAGCAGTCATGGTAATCCACGGGACGAGCAGTACTTC.

In DNA, the CDR3 is TGTGCCAGCAGTCCGGACTGGAGATCTTACAATGAGCAGTTCTTC. It specifies CASSPDWRSYNEQFF. The V and J genes are TRBV6-1 and TRBJ2-1; TRBD2 might be the D (5 bases). This CDR3 region has 15 residues. The V end was cut by 5 bases, the J end by 4 bases, with 15 bases between. Germline V gene data show CDR1 as MNHNS and CDR2 as SASEGT.